Each of the 25 T cell receptor beta chains below was sequenced from the same sample in a study of blood T cell repertoires in COVID-19. Sequenced by immunoSEQ multiplex PCR; TCRdb stores in-frame clones only, minus some. The data show around 99,000 clones, with 75% to 85% seen just once and less than 20% held by the top ten. Sequencing was performed on peripheral blood. The receptor set was obtained from a woman aged 80 or older with active or convalescent COVID-19.

V and J are TRBV18 and TRBJ1-1; TRBD1 is a possible D gene (5 bases). CDR1 is KGHSH, CDR2 LQKENI, per germline. Trimming took 6 bases from V and 5 from J, leaving 19 bases between them. The CDR3 extends over 15 amino acids. The CDR3 loop is CASSPRRGGGTEAFF. CDR3 DNA sequence: TGTGCCAGCTCCCCCCGGAGGGGAGGAGGTACTGAAGCTTTCTTT.

The CDR3 protein is CASSPLAGGSSYEQYF. The CDR3 DNA reads TGTGCCAGCAGCCCACTAGCGGGAGGGAGCTCCTACGAGCAGTACTTC. This chain joins TRBV2 and TRBJ2-7; TRBD2 aligns across 13 bases. Trimming cost V 6 bases and J 0 bases; bases outside gene matches: 5. The CDR3 contains 16 residues. The germline gives CDR1 SNHLY, CDR2 FYNNEI.

The chain recombines TRBV12-5 with TRBJ2-1, with TRBD2 matching 13 bases. This CDR3 contains 20 residues. The V and J ends lost 0 bases and 0 bases, in that order; junction bases with no gene match: 8. Per the germline V gene, CDR1 is LGHNT and CDR2 is FRNRAP. The CDR3, as DNA: TGTGCTAGTGGTTTGGTACCAGCGACTAGCGGGAGGAACTCCTACAATGAGCAGTTCTTC. Translated, it gives CASGLVPATSGRNSYNEQFF.

The chain links TRBV6-6 to TRBJ2-2; 9 positions agree with TRBD2. Germline V CDR1 and CDR2: MNHNY, SVGAGI (reference sequence). This CDR3 has 15 amino acids. The trim removed 8 bases at V and 4 bases at J, leaving 8 bases unmatched. The CDR3 DNA sequence: TGTGCCAGCGGGGGGACTAGCCAATTCACCGGGGAGCTGTTTTTT. This translates into CASGGTSQFTGELFF.

The V gene is TRBV20-1, the J gene TRBJ2-2, with TRBD1 matching 8 bases. The length of the CDR3 is 15 residues. The germline V gene has CDR1 DFQATT and CDR2 SNEGSKA (reference sequence). Germline trimming cut 3 bases from V and 6 bases from J; bases unmatched to any gene: 9. This CDR3 reads CSASPTGAAAGELFF. CDR3 sequence (DNA): TGCAGTGCTAGTCCGACAGGGGCCGCTGCCGGGGAGCTGTTTTTT.

A few counts support this clone. The genes are TRBV27 and TRBJ1-6; TRBD1 aligns across 8 bases. Germline V gene sequence: CDR1 MNHEY, CDR2 SMNVEV (reference sequence). Trimming removed 8 bases from V and 3 bases from J; junction bases left unmatched: 12. The CDR3 is 17 amino acids. The CDR3 here is CASALRVGQGYNSPLHF. DNA of the CDR3: TGTGCCAGCGCCTTACGAGTAGGACAGGGCTATAATTCACCCCTCCACTTT.

This clone was observed a few times. The chain recombines TRBV6-5 with TRBJ1-2; unclear D gene. CDR1 is MNHEY, CDR2 SVGAGI, per germline. The V and J ends lost 0 bases and 7 bases respectively, with 9 bases between them. The CDR3 contains 13 residues. This CDR3 is CASSYSGGPGYTF. CDR3 DNA sequence: TGTGCCAGCAGTTACTCGGGAGGGCCTGGCTACACCTTC.

The sample holds a few counts of this clone. CDR3 amino acids: CASSIDTGARFTF. In DNA form, the CDR3 reads TGTGCCAGTAGTATAGATACAGGGGCGCGTTTCACCTTC. This chain links TRBV19 with TRBJ1-2, with 7 nucleotides matching TRBD1. CDR3 length: 13 amino acids. The V and J ends lost 0 bases and 13 bases, in that order; junction bases with no gene match: 8. The germline V gene encodes CDR1 LNHDA and CDR2 SQIVND (reference sequence).

With respect to this clone: One end of the junction is discordant with germline, which a read error may explain. The chain joins TRBV5-1 to TRBJ2-6; 7 nucleotides agree with TRBD1. The CDR3 runs 20 residues. Germline V lookup: CDR1 SGHRS, CDR2 YFSETQ. In DNA, the CDR3 is TGTGCCAGCAGCTTGGCCACATACAGGGGACCTTCCTCTGGGGCCAACGTCCTGACTTTC. Its translation: CASSLATYRGPSSGANVLTF.

The chain joins TRBV5-1 to TRBJ2-7, with 11 bases matching TRBD2. The CDR3 has 14 residues. CDR1 and CDR2 from the germline V gene are SGHRS and YFSETQ. The junction had 7 bases not matched to a gene; V was cut back by 6 bases and J by 5 bases. CDR3 bases: TGCGCCAGCACAGGCGGGACTAGCGGAAACGAGCAGTACTTC. It codes for CASTGGTSGNEQYF.

On this clone itself: The junction shows a germline mismatch at one end, possibly a read error. This chain uses TRBV5-1 with TRBJ2-1; weak D call: TRBD2 (5 bases). This CDR3 is built from 15 residues. CDR1 is SGHRS and CDR2 is YFSETQ in the germline V gene. The chain's CDR3 is CASSAGLSSYNEQFF. CDR3 bases: TGTGCCAGCAGCGCCGGACTGAGCTCCTACAATGAGCAGTTCTTC.

The CDR3 coding sequence is TGTGCCAGCAGCCCCTGGGACAGAAAAGATACGCAGTATTTT. Protein sequence: CASSPWDRKDTQYF. This rearrangement joins TRBV7-4 to TRBJ2-3; the match to TRBD1 covers 7 bases. CDR3 length equals 14 residues. CDR1 and CDR2 from the germline V gene are SGHVT and SQSDAQ. Unmatched junction bases numbered 7, after V lost 5 bases and J lost 5 bases.

This clone was seen only once. The genes are TRBV28 and TRBJ1-1; possible D gene TRBD1, 5 bases. V gave up 6 bases and J gave up 5 bases, with 10 bases separating them. The CDR3 is 12 amino acids. Germline loops: CDR1 MDHEN, CDR2 SYDVKM. The DNA of the CDR3 is TGTGCCAGCAGACTCACAGGAACTGAAGCTTTCTTT. Translation: CASRLTGTEAFF.

This clone showed up just a few times. V gene TRBV9 combines with J gene TRBJ2-2, with 9 positions matching TRBD1. The CDR3 has 16 residues. Germline loops: CDR1 SGDLS, CDR2 YYNGEE. V lost 2 bases to trimming and J lost 0 bases; unmatched junction nucleotides: 2. The DNA of the CDR3 is TGTGCCAGCAGCGTTCGACAGGGGGCGAACACCGGGGAGCTGTTTTTT. Translating gives CASSVRQGANTGELFF.

Only a few counts were recorded for this clone. This chain links TRBV24-1 with TRBJ2-3; TRBD1 is a possible D gene (6 bases). Germline V gives CDR1 KGHDR, CDR2 SFDVKD. The CDR3 totals 16 residues. Trimming took 3 bases from V and 1 from J, leaving 13 bases between them. The CDR3: CATSDPGDMGTDTQYF. The CDR3 nucleotides are TGTGCCACCAGTGATCCAGGGGATATGGGCACAGATACGCAGTATTTT.

This chain joins TRBV15 and TRBJ1-1; no definite D call. V was shortened by 1 base and J by 1 base, with 4 bases between the two germline ends. CDR1 and CDR2 (germline): LNHNV, YYDKDF (reference sequence). The CDR3 is made up of 13 amino acids. The DNA of the CDR3 is TGTGCCACCAGCAGAGTCCAGAACACTGAAGCTTTCTTT. Amino acid sequence: CATSRVQNTEAFF.

The V gene is TRBV12-5, the J gene TRBJ1-3; 9 bases match TRBD1. The CDR3 is made up of 15 amino acids. CDR1 is LGHNT and CDR2 is FRNRAP in the germline V gene. Losses at the gene ends were 7 bases for V and 2 bases for J; bases not matched to a gene: 6. CDR3 DNA sequence: TGTGCTAGTGCTCTCGGGACAGGGCCTGGAAACACCATATATTTT. Amino acids: CASALGTGPGNTIYF.

This clone was seen more than once but under ten times. The CDR3 DNA sequence: TGCGCCAGCAGCTGGGATGGGACTCTAGGAGGGGAGACCCAGTACTTC. Encoded protein: CASSWDGTLGGETQYF. The gene calls are TRBV5-1 and TRBJ2-5; tentative D call: TRBD2 (6 bases). Germline V gives CDR1 SGHRS, CDR2 YFSETQ. The V end lost 3 bases, the J end lost 5 bases, and 20 bases lay between the germline ends. This CDR3 is 16 amino acids long.

This clone has just a few counts. The V call is TRBV28, the J call TRBJ2-5, with D possibly matching TRBD1 (5 bases). The CDR3 runs 14 residues. Deletions cut 1 base from V and 1 base from J, with 7 bases between. In germline, CDR1 is MDHEN, CDR2 SYDVKM. CDR3 sequence (DNA): TGTGCCAGCAGTTTATTACAGGCCCAAGAGACCCAGTACTTC. This codes for CASSLLQAQETQYF.

The chain combines TRBV15 with TRBJ2-7, with 7 nucleotides matching TRBD2. The junction had 3 bases not matched to a gene; V was cut back by 0 bases and J by 4 bases. Per the germline V gene, CDR1 is LNHNV and CDR2 is YYDKDF (reference sequence). The CDR3 loop spans 14 amino acids. The DNA for the CDR3 is TGTGCCACCAGCAGAGAAGCGGGATGGTACGAGCAGTACTTC. Its protein is CATSREAGWYEQYF.

This chain uses TRBV7-2 with TRBJ2-5; no clear D. This CDR3 is built from 14 residues. V lost 3 bases and J 1 base, leaving 9 bases between the germline ends. Germline V gives CDR1 SGHTA, CDR2 FQGNSA. CDR3 amino acids: CASSLARSQETQYF. CDR3 DNA sequence: TGTGCCAGCAGCTTGGCCAGGTCCCAAGAGACCCAGTACTTC.

The chain combines TRBV7-3 with TRBJ2-3, with D unclear. This CDR3 has 11 amino acids. CDR1 and CDR2 (germline): SGHTA, FQGTGA. V was pared by 6 bases and J by 3 bases, with 4 bases between. This CDR3 is CASRSTDTQYF. The DNA of the CDR3 is TGTGCCAGCAGGTCAACAGATACGCAGTATTTT.

This sequence joins TRBV5-8 and TRBJ2-5, with D perhaps TRBD2 (5 bases). This CDR3 is 15 amino acids long. Germline assignment: CDR1 SGHTS and CDR2 YDEGEE. Trimming cost V 4 bases and J 1 base, with 14 bases left between them. The CDR3 is CASSLGAGTQETQYF. CDR3 coding DNA: TGTGCCAGCAGCCTGGGAGCCGGTACCCAAGAGACCCAGTACTTC.

The chain carries TRBV9 and TRBJ1-3; 8 nucleotides line up with TRBD1. Trimming at V came to 1 base and at J to 8 bases, leaving 5 bases not matched to a gene. The CDR3 is 14 amino acids. CDR1 SGDLS and CDR2 YYNGEE come from the germline V gene. The CDR3 spells CASSVYDRGDTIYF. The CDR3 coding sequence is TGTGCCAGCAGCGTATATGACAGGGGTGACACCATATATTTT.

V and J are TRBV6-6 and TRBJ1-1; perhaps TRBD1 as D (5 bases). Trimming removed 2 bases from V and 4 bases from J, with 8 bases in between. The CDR3 has 13 residues. Per germline, CDR1 MNHNY and CDR2 SVGAGI (reference sequence). The CDR3 DNA reads as TGTGCCAGCAGTTACATCGGGGGCACTGAAGCTTTCTTT. It encodes CASSYIGGTEAFF.